Presented here are 21 T cell receptor beta chains from one specimen sequenced in a study of shared clonotypes between healthy human individuals. Data came from immunoSEQ multiplex PCR; TCRdb stores just in-frame clones and leaves some out. The profile shows some 790,000 clones, roughly 72% of them singletons. Material for sequencing was memory CD4+ T cells sorted from blood. Subset specified: CD45RA-negative fraction. The receptors come from a woman in her thirties in good health.

V is TRBV5-1 and J is TRBJ1-1; no clear D gene. CDR3 size: 14 residues. V dropped 4 bases and J dropped 1 base, with 11 bases sitting between them. The V gene's germline CDR1 is SGHRS and CDR2 YFSETQ. The CDR3 DNA reads as TGCGCCAGCAGCCTGGAGACCCGGAACACTGAAGCTTTCTTT. Its protein is CASSLETRNTEAFF.

The chain joins TRBV6-6 to TRBJ1-1; D perhaps matches TRBD1 (6 bases). The CDR3 spans 13 residues. The V and J ends lost 5 bases and 3 bases respectively, with 10 bases between them. Germline V gene lookup returns CDR1 MNHNY and CDR2 SVGAGI (reference sequence). The CDR3 nucleotides are TGTGCCAGCAGTCTGAGGGGGGACACTGAAGCTTTCTTT. Translated: CASSLRGDTEAFF.

The chain employs TRBV16 and TRBJ2-3, with TRBD1 matching 8 bases. This CDR3 is 16 amino acids long. The junction had 13 bases not matched to a gene; V was cut back by 4 bases and J by 7 bases. Germline lookup yields CDR1 KGHSY and CDR2 FQNENV. This CDR3 is CASSPYQGAQGNTQYF. CDR3 nucleotide sequence: TGTGCCAGCAGCCCCTACCAGGGGGCCCAAGGGAATACGCAGTATTTT.

This clone was found a few times. The chain recombines TRBV28 with TRBJ1-4, with no clear D. The germline V and J ends were trimmed by 6 bases and 0 bases, with 11 bases remaining between them. CDR1 and CDR2 from the germline V gene are MDHEN and SYDVKM. This CDR3 contains 15 residues. For the CDR3, the DNA is TGTGCCAGCAGCTACCCAGGAGCAACTAATGAAAAACTGTTTTTT. It codes for CASSYPGATNEKLFF.

V usage is TRBV7-9 and J usage is TRBJ2-1, with 7 positions matching TRBD2. The germline V gene has CDR1 SEHNR and CDR2 FQNEAQ (reference sequence). The CDR3 totals 15 residues. Trimming at V came to 3 bases and at J to 5 bases, leaving 7 bases not matched to a gene. CDR3 in amino acids: CASSFPGGSHNEQFF. The CDR3 nucleotides read TGTGCCAGCAGCTTCCCTGGCGGGAGTCACAATGAGCAGTTCTTC.

The gene calls are TRBV5-1 and TRBJ1-2; unclear D gene. The CDR3 has 16 amino acids. Trimming pared 4 bases from V and 0 bases from J, leaving 16 bases between. CDR1 is SGHRS, CDR2 YFSETQ, per germline. CDR3 in DNA: TGCGCCAGCAGCCCCATCGGAGGGATGACTAACTATGGCTACACCTTC. Residues: CASSPIGGMTNYGYTF.

V is TRBV2 and J is TRBJ2-7; 11 bases are shared with TRBD2. V dropped 7 bases and J dropped 3; count of bases not matched to a gene: 8. Germline loops: CDR1 SNHLY, CDR2 FYNNEI. The CDR3 has 15 amino acids. CDR3: CASTAGLAAGYEQYF. The CDR3 DNA is TGTGCCAGCACGGCGGGACTAGCGGCGGGCTACGAGCAGTACTTC.

The V and J genes are TRBV28 and TRBJ1-2; possible D gene TRBD1, 5 bases. The CDR3 is made up of 14 amino acids. V was cut by 3 bases and J by 0 bases, with 8 bases left in between. Germline CDR1 reads MDHEN; CDR2 reads SYDVKM. DNA of the CDR3: TGTGCCAGCAGTTTCCAGGGAGCTAACTATGGCTACACCTTC. Translation gives CASSFQGANYGYTF.

The V call is TRBV10-3, the J call TRBJ1-1, with D tentatively TRBD1 (5 bases). There are 13 residues in the CDR3. Looked up from germline, CDR1 is ENHRY and CDR2 is SYGVKD. V was pared by 5 bases and J by 1 base, with 8 bases between. The chain's CDR3 is CAISRGGNTEAFF. In DNA form, the CDR3 reads TGTGCCATCAGTCGGGGGGGGAACACTGAAGCTTTCTTT.

The rearrangement links TRBV5-4 to TRBJ2-7; the D gene is possibly TRBD1 (7 bases). Germline loops: CDR1 SGHNT, CDR2 YYREEE (reference sequence). Between the trimmed V and J ends, which lost 4 bases and 5 bases, there was a span of 16 bases. The CDR3 has 14 residues. CDR3 DNA: TGTGCCAGCAGCCAGGGGGGCAGGGGGAACGAGCAGTACTTC. This codes for CASSQGGRGNEQYF.

The chain employs TRBV18 and TRBJ2-3, with TRBD1 identical over 10 bases. CDR1 is KGHSH and CDR2 is LQKENI in the germline V gene. CDR3 length: 15 residues. V gave up 5 bases and J gave up 4 bases; unmatched junction bases: 6. Written as DNA, the CDR3 is TGTGCCAGCTCATCGACAGGGGGCGGCGCAGATACGCAGTATTTT. This codes for CASSSTGGGADTQYF.

The rearrangement uses TRBV5-5 and TRBJ2-6; 8 nucleotides align to TRBD1. With 4 bases clipped from V and 1 base from J, the junction kept 4 bases outside the gene matches. Per germline, CDR1 SGHKS and CDR2 YYEKEE (reference sequence). CDR3 length equals 16 residues. DNA for the CDR3: TGTGCCAGCAGCGCCCGGACAGGGTCTGGGGCCAACGTCCTGACTTTC. This translates into CASSARTGSGANVLTF.

The J gene is TRBJ1-1, the V gene TRBV7-8; perhaps TRBD1 as D (6 bases). The V and J ends lost 5 bases and 1 base respectively, with 14 bases between them. Germline CDR1 SGHVS, CDR2 FQNEAQ. The CDR3 spans 15 residues. Written as DNA, the CDR3 is TGTGCCAGCAGCGTTCGGGAGGGACAGAACACTGAAGCTTTCTTT. This encodes CASSVREGQNTEAFF.

This clone appeared once. J is TRBJ2-2 and V is TRBV5-1; TRBD2 agrees at 9 bases. There are 18 residues in the CDR3. Looked up from germline, CDR1 is SGHRS and CDR2 is YFSETQ. Losses at the gene ends were 0 bases for V and 1 base for J; bases not matched to a gene: 7. Here the CDR3 reads CASSLEVLAGMNTGELFF. In nucleotides, the CDR3 is TGCGCCAGCAGCTTGGAGGTCCTAGCGGGGATGAACACCGGGGAGCTGTTTTTT.

J is TRBJ2-3 and V is TRBV19; TRBD2 aligns across 7 bases. The CDR3 runs to 15 residues. The germline V gene encodes CDR1 LNHDA and CDR2 SQIVND (reference sequence). V lost 3 bases to trimming and J lost 3 bases; unmatched junction nucleotides: 6. DNA of the CDR3: TGTGCCAGTAGTATCGGGGGGAGAGGTACAGATACGCAGTATTTT. Protein product: CASSIGGRGTDTQYF.

The chain carries TRBV28 and TRBJ2-1; 13 bases are a match to TRBD2. This CDR3 is built from 15 residues. V trimming: 8 bases; J trimming: 10 bases; junction bases outside the gene matches: 11. The germline V gene encodes CDR1 MDHEN and CDR2 SYDVKM. The CDR3 DNA reads TGTGCCAGCTCCCCCGGACTAGCGGGAGCAGAGGAGCAGTTCTTC. Protein product: CASSPGLAGAEEQFF.

This chain joins TRBV25-1 and TRBJ1-1, with D perhaps matching TRBD1 (6 bases). Germline V gene sequence: CDR1 MGHDK, CDR2 SYGVNS. Trimming took off 1 base at V and 5 bases at J, with 14 bases between the two ends. CDR3 length equals 15 residues. DNA for the CDR3: TGTGCCAGCAGTGAATGGGGGGGGCGAGGGACTGAAGCTTTCTTT. It yields the protein CASSEWGGRGTEAFF.

J is TRBJ2-1 and V is TRBV5-4, with TRBD2 matching 7 bases. The CDR3 covers 14 residues. V lost 4 bases to trimming and J lost 3 bases; unmatched junction nucleotides: 4. Per the germline V gene, CDR1 is SGHNT and CDR2 is YYREEE (reference sequence). The chain's CDR3 is CASSGSGGYNEQFF. The CDR3 nucleotides are TGTGCCAGCAGCGGCTCGGGGGGCTACAATGAGCAGTTCTTC.

The rearrangement joins TRBV4-1 to TRBJ2-2, with 10 bases lining up with TRBD1. Germline V gives CDR1 MGHRA, CDR2 YSYEKL. CDR3 size: 16 residues. Losses at the gene ends were 0 bases for V and 4 bases for J; bases not matched to a gene: 2. Here the CDR3 reads CASSQEWTGGTGELFF. The CDR3 nucleotides read TGCGCCAGCAGCCAAGAATGGACAGGGGGCACCGGGGAGCTGTTTTTT.

Turning to this clone: A much larger clone lies a single base off, so this may be a read error. This sequence joins TRBV6-5 and TRBJ1-2, with D unresolved. Looked up from germline, CDR1 is MNHEY and CDR2 is SVGAGI. V gave up 5 bases and J gave up 10 bases, with 14 bases separating them. The CDR3 runs 12 residues. The CDR3 DNA is TGTGCCAGCAGTCACGGACGCGGGGACTACACCTTC. Its translation is CASSHGRGDYTF.

V is TRBV6-6 and J is TRBJ2-1, with TRBD2 identical over 8 bases. Trimming took 5 bases from V and 10 from J; bases not matched to a gene: 16. The germline CDR1 and CDR2 sequences are MNHNY and SVGAGI (reference sequence). The CDR3 covers 16 residues. The CDR3 here is CASSGGGAGALTEQFF. The CDR3 DNA follows: TGTGCCAGCAGTGGGGGGGGAGCGGGAGCACTGACCGAGCAGTTCTTC.